The 3 T cell receptor beta chains presented below share a single source sample, sequenced in a study of cytomegalovirus exposure and HLA in healthy donors. Primers for the PCR totalled 60 Vbeta and 13 Jbeta. Measured with immunoSEQ multiplex PCR; TCRdb has only the in-frame clones, and not every one. The sample comprises 130,000 or so clones, about four fifths of which are singletons, and 0.85% to 1.4% rests with the top ten. The material sequenced was PBMCs. The receptors here all came from a male donor in good health and CMV-seronegative.

This rearrangement joins TRBV23-1 to TRBJ1-6; 7 bases match TRBD1. TRBV23-1 qualifies as an ORF whose function is uncertain. The CDR3 runs 16 residues. J was trimmed by 8 bases and V by 4 bases; bases with no gene match: 11. The CDR3 region has the DNA TGCGCCAGCAGTCGTATACGGGACAGAAATGATTCACCCCTCCACTTT. This encodes CASSRIRDRNDSPLHF.

The gene calls are TRBV5-1 and TRBJ2-5; D is perhaps TRBD2 (6 bases). V shed 2 bases and J shed 5 bases, with 10 bases lying between them. The CDR3 spans 13 residues. Germline values: CDR1 SGHRS, CDR2 YFSETQ. The CDR3 nucleotides read TGCGCCAGCAGCTTAGGAGGGGATGAGACCCAGTACTTC. Protein product: CASSLGGDETQYF. The full variable domain, rest sourced from reference TRBV5-1 and TRBJ2-5, is KAGVTQTPRYLIKTRGQQVTLSCSPISGHRSVSWYQQTPGQGLQFLFEYFSETQRNKGNFPGRFSGRQFSNSRSEMNVSTLELGDSALYLCASSLGGDETQYFGPGTRLLVL.

This clone showed up just a few times. The rearrangement joins TRBV6-5 to TRBJ1-5, with 7 positions matching TRBD1. The V gene end was trimmed by 5 bases and the J gene end by 6 bases; junction bases not matched to a gene: 10. CDR1 is MNHEY, CDR2 SVGAGI, per germline. This CDR3 has 15 residues. The CDR3 sequence is CASSTTGLSGQPQHF. The CDR3 coding sequence is TGTGCCAGCAGTACGACAGGGTTATCCGGTCAGCCCCAGCATTTT.